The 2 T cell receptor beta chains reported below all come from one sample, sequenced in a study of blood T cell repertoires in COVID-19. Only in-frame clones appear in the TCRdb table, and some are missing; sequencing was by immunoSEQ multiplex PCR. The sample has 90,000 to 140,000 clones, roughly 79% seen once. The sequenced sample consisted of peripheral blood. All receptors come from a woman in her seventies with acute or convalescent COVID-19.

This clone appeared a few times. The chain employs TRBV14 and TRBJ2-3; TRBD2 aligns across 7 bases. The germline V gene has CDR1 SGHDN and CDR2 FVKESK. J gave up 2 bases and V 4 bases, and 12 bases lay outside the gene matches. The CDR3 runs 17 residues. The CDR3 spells CASSPQAVLATTDTQYF. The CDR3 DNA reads TGTGCCAGCAGCCCCCAAGCGGTACTAGCGACCACAGATACGCAGTATTTT. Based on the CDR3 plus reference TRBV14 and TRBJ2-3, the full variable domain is EAGVTQFPSHSVIEKGQTVTLRCDPISGHDNLYWYRRVMGKEIKFLLHFVKESKQDESGMPNNRFLAERTGGTYSTLKVQPAELEDSGVYFCASSPQAVLATTDTQYFGPGTRLTVL.

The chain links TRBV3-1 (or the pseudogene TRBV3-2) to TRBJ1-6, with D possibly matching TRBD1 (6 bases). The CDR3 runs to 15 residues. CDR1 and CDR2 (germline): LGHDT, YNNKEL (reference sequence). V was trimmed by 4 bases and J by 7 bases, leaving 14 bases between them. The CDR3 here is CASSLEGDTNSPLHF. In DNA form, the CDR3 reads TGTGCCAGCAGCCTAGAGGGGGACACCAATTCACCCCTCCACTTT.